The rows below give T cell receptor beta chains drawn from one sample of a study of T-cell reconstitution after alpha-beta-depleted transplantation in children. MiXCR was run by TCRdb on the PCR reads, yielding one entry per CDR3 protein. This sample has about 830,000 distinct CDR3 sequences, with less than 20% found just once. This specimen consisted of PBMCs, mostly from graft donor cells, obtained 360 days after TCRalphabeta/CD19-depleted stem cell transplant. The receptor set was obtained from a male patient between 5 and 17 years old who had a stem cell transplant for acute lymphoblastic leukemia, so the T cells may come from the graft donor. The CDR3 runs from the conserved cysteine through the conserved F or W. The D gene is left open where the match is weak. Rows give clone size only sometimes, using once, few, many, or a class for an expanded clone.

few TRBJ2-2 TRBV5-1 NA CASTFKGNTGELFF TGCGCCAGCACCTTCAAAGGGAACACCGGGGAGCTGTTTTTT
NA TRBJ2-3 TRBV20-1 NA CSARDGTQGTDTQYF TGCAGTGCTAGGGACGGGACCCAAGGGACAGATACGCAGTATTTT
NA TRBJ2-7 TRBV5-1 TRBD1 CASRLNTGTGTYEQYF TGCGCCAGCAGGCTCAATACCGGGACAGGGACCTACGAGCAGTACTTC
many TRBJ1-5 TRBV12-3/TRBV12-4 TRBD1 CASSRTGDQPQHF TGTGCCAGCAGCAGGACAGGGGATCAGCCCCAGCATTTT
NA TRBJ2-7 TRBV5-1 TRBD2 CASSRGLIPYEQYF TGCGCCAGCAGCCGGGGACTAATCCCCTACGAGCAGTACTTC
NA TRBJ1-6 TRBV7-9 NA CASSLELQRSPLHF TGTGCCAGCAGCTTAGAGCTTCAGCGCTCACCCCTGCACTTT
NA TRBJ2-3 TRBV2 NA CASKGSRGRDTQYF TGTGCCAGCAAGGGTTCACGGGGACGAGATACGCAGTATTTT
few TRBJ2-1 TRBV10-3 NA CAISGYDGIGKNEQFF TGTGCCATCAGTGGGTATGACGGGATCGGAAAGAATGAGCAGTTCTTC
NA TRBJ2-7 TRBV11-3 NA CASSLDPVGRGTYEQYF TGTGCCAGCAGCTTAGATCCCGTCGGGCGGGGCACCTACGAGCAGTACTTC
many TRBJ2-1 TRBV4-1 NA CASSHRDFYNEQFF TGCGCCAGCAGCCATCGGGACTTTTACAATGAGCAGTTCTTC
NA TRBJ2-1 TRBV5-6 NA CASSSPHGTFSYNEQFF TGTGCCAGCAGCTCACCGCACGGGACATTCTCCTACAATGAGCAGTTCTTC
NA TRBJ2-2 TRBV20-1 NA CSARDPVNTGELFF TGCAGTGCTAGAGATCCGGTGAACACCGGGGAGCTGTTTTTT
many TRBJ2-7 TRBV12-3/TRBV12-4 TRBD2 CASRSGRADEQYF TGTGCCAGCAGGAGCGGGAGAGCCGACGAGCAGTACTTC
NA TRBJ2-5 TRBV11-2 TRBD2 CASSLAGLALGETQYF TGTGCCAGCAGCTTAGCAGGACTAGCGTTAGGAGAGACCCAGTACTTC
NA TRBJ2-3 TRBV27 NA CASSLGVGGRDTQYF TGTGCCAGCAGTTTAGGGGTTGGGGGTCGGGATACGCAGTATTTT
NA TRBJ2-1 TRBV11-3 NA CASTDRGRNEQFF TGTGCCAGCACCGATCGGGGACGAAATGAGCAGTTCTTC
NA TRBJ2-1 TRBV24-1 NA CATELNEQFF TGTGCCACCGAGCTTAATGAGCAGTTCTTC
few TRBJ2-7 TRBV20-1 NA CSASEVGPGYEQYF TGCAGTGCTAGTGAGGTCGGCCCGGGCTACGAGCAGTACTTC
few TRBJ2-7 TRBV28 TRBD2 CASSLATSAGYYEQYF TGTGCCAGCAGTTTGGCCACTAGCGCGGGGTACTACGAGCAGTACTTC
NA TRBJ2-5 TRBV6-1 TRBD2 CASSTASGRRETQYF TGTGCCAGCAGTACGGCCAGCGGGAGAAGAGAGACCCAGTACTTC
NA TRBJ1-2 TRBV5-1 TRBD1 CASSPLGTEKRYGYTF TGCGCCAGCAGCCCGCTCGGGACAGAGAAACGCTATGGCTACACCTTC
few TRBJ2-7 TRBV7-2 NA CATRGPPRGYEQYF TGTGCCACCCGTGGGCCTCCTCGGGGGTACGAGCAGTACTTC
few TRBJ1-1 TRBV15 NA CATIGQGNTEAFF TGTGCCACCATAGGGCAAGGTAACACTGAAGCTTTCTTT
few TRBJ2-7 TRBV29-1 TRBD1 CSALDRVYEQYF TGCAGCGCCCTGGACAGGGTCTACGAGCAGTACTTC
few TRBJ2-2 TRBV11-2 TRBD1 CASSYSTGVTGELFF TGTGCCAGCAGCTACTCAACAGGGGTCACCGGGGAGCTGTTTTTT
NA TRBJ2-7 TRBV4-1 TRBD2 CASSRGSSGRGYEQYF TGCGCCAGCAGCCGAGGTTCTAGCGGGAGGGGCTACGAGCAGTACTTC
NA TRBJ2-1 TRBV29-1 NA CSVVGGKSAYNEQLF TGCAGCGTTGTCGGAGGGAAGAGCGCCTACAATGAGCAGCTCTTC